This entry lists 5 T cell receptor beta chains sequenced from one sample in a study. TCRdb processed the RT-PCR reads anew with MiXCR; each CDR3 protein has one entry. The sample lists more than 550,000 distinct CDR3 sequences; 13% to 15% were seen once. Specimen: memory CD4+ T cells from blood. The receptors were gathered from a female donor in good health, serving as a healthy control.

This clonotype showed up many times. The rearrangement uses TRBV5-1 and TRBJ2-1; 8 bases agree with TRBD2. The CDR3 is 19 amino acids. CDR1 and CDR2 (germline): SGHRS, YFSETQ. The V segment lost 0 bases and the J segment 0 bases; nucleotides outside the gene matches: 11. This CDR3 is CASSLEGLAYYGSYNEQFF. The CDR3 bases are TGCGCCAGCAGCTTGGAAGGACTAGCCTACTATGGCTCCTACAATGAGCAGTTCTTC.

This clonotype came up a few times. The chain has TRBV20-1 and TRBJ1-2; D possibly corresponds to TRBD1 (5 bases). CDR3 length: 11 residues. The V and J ends lost 3 bases and 5 bases respectively, with 7 bases between them. Germline loops: CDR1 DFQATT, CDR2 SNEGSKA (reference sequence). DNA for the CDR3: TGCAGTGCTAGGACAGAATATGGCTACACCTTC. Its translation is CSARTEYGYTF.

The rearrangement joins TRBV20-1 to TRBJ2-5; D is perhaps TRBD1 (5 bases). The V end was cut by 8 bases, the J end by 2 bases, with 9 bases between. This CDR3 contains 11 residues. Germline CDR1 reads DFQATT; CDR2 reads SNEGSKA (reference sequence). The DNA of the CDR3 is TGCAGTCCCAGGGATCAAGAGACCCAGTACTTC. Its protein product is CSPRDQETQYF.

V usage is TRBV20-1 and J usage is TRBJ1-1, with D perhaps TRBD1 (5 bases). V lost 3 bases and J lost 3, with 20 bases in between. The germline gives CDR1 DFQATT, CDR2 SNEGSKA (reference sequence). This CDR3 contains 16 residues. The chain's CDR3 is CSASLTGRVVDTEAFF. As DNA, the CDR3 is TGCAGTGCTAGTCTCACGGGGCGGGTGGTGGACACTGAAGCTTTCTTT.

This rearrangement joins TRBV7-2 to TRBJ2-2; 8 bases match TRBD1. V shed 4 bases and J 6 bases; nucleotides not matched to a gene: 7. Germline V CDR1 and CDR2: SGHTA, FQGNSA. The CDR3 extends over 15 amino acids. CDR3 loop: CASSYRQGRSGELFF. The CDR3 nucleotides read TGTGCCAGCAGCTACCGACAGGGGAGGTCCGGGGAGCTGTTTTTT. The variable domain in full, completed from reference TRBV7-2 and TRBJ2-2, reads GAGVSQSPSNKVTEKGKDVELRCDPISGHTALYWYRQSLGQGLEFLIYFQGNSAPDKSGLPSDRFSAERTGGSVSTLTIQRTQQEDSAVYLCASSYRQGRSGELFFGEGSRLTVL.